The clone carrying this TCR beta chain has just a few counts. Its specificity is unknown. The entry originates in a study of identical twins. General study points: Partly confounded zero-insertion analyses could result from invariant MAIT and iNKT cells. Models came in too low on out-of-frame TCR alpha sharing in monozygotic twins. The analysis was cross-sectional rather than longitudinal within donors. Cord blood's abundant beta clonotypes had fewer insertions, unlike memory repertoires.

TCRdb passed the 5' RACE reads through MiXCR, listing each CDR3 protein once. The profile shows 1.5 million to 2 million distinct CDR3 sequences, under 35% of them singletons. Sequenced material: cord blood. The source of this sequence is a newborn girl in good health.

CDR3 nucleotides: TGTGCCAGCAGCCGTAGCGGGTCCATACAATCGCAGTATTTT. Translating gives CASSRSGSIQSQYF. The V gene is TRBV7-2, the J gene TRBJ2-3, with 7 bases that match TRBD2. CDR1 and CDR2 from the germline V gene are SGHTA and FQGNSA. The CDR3 totals 14 residues. V dropped 5 bases and J dropped 10; count of bases not matched to a gene: 12.